The clone carrying this T cell receptor beta chain was found many times. Its antigen is not known. Genomic DNA was employed as the template in profiling TCR beta VDJ and CDR3. TCRdb re-called the reads through MiXCR, storing one row per CDR3 protein. Among around 230,000 distinct CDR3 sequences listed, 60% to 65% were seen once. This sample stems from a study of CD8+CD57+ T cells in acquired aplastic anemia. Across the study: The sorted CD4+ and CD8+ cells yielded an average around 3.2 ug of DNA. Findings and limits, study-wide: Researchers reported that CD8+ Simpson's diversity was not significantly different in patients versus controls.

Looked up from germline, CDR1 is MRHNA and CDR2 is SNTAGT. The CDR3 loop spans 15 amino acids. V shed 4 bases and J shed 6 bases, with 17 bases lying between them. The sequence was obtained from a human donor in good health. Sample: sorted CD4+, CD8+, or CD8+CD57+ T cells (not recorded which) from PBMCs. The chain combines TRBV6-4 with TRBJ2-3; D may be TRBD2 (7 bases). CDR3 DNA: TGTGCCAGCAGTGCCTCATCGTCGGGGGGCGATACGCAGTATTTT. Translating it yields CASSASSSGGDTQYF.